The clone carrying this T cell receptor (beta chain) was recorded only once. This specimen belongs to a study of blood T cell repertoires in COVID-19. The germline V gene has CDR1 SGDLS and CDR2 YYNGEE. Trimming cost V 1 base and J 5 bases; bases outside gene matches: 6. The CDR3 extends over 15 amino acids. Measured with immunoSEQ multiplex PCR; TCRdb has only the in-frame clones, and not every one. The table includes fewer than 85,000 clones, roughly 80% detected once. V gene TRBV9 combines with J gene TRBJ1-5, with 7 nucleotides matching TRBD1. The sample was peripheral blood. This TCR came from a man between 65 and 79 years old with COVID-19, enrolled during active disease. The CDR3 bases are TGTGCCAGCAGCGTATCAGGGGGAATGGATCAGCCCCAGCATTTT. This sequence encodes CASSVSGGMDQPQHF.